What follows are 27 T cell receptor beta chains derived from one specimen sequenced in a study of cytomegalovirus exposure and HLA in healthy donors. PCR involved 60 Vbeta and 13 Jbeta primers. Clones were read by immunoSEQ multiplex PCR, and TCRdb kept only the in-frame ones, dropping some. Here the sample spans roughly 240,000 clones, 82% being singletons. The sequenced material came from PBMCs. The source is a woman aged 40 to 50 in good health and CMV-seropositive.

Notes on this clone: Other DNA sequences in the sample encode the same CDR3. The V gene is TRBV19, the J gene TRBJ1-1; D may be TRBD1 (6 bases). Germline CDR1 reads LNHDA; CDR2 reads SQIVND (reference sequence). V lost 1 base to trimming and J lost 0 bases, with 6 bases between them. This CDR3 has 14 amino acids. Written as DNA, the CDR3 is TGTGCCAGTAGTATAGGACAGGTGAACACTGAAGCTTTCTTT. Its protein product is CASSIGQVNTEAFF.

V gene TRBV6-6 combines with J gene TRBJ1-5; D perhaps matches TRBD1 (6 bases). V was cut by 5 bases and J by 0 bases, with 11 bases left in between. The CDR3 extends over 15 amino acids. Looked up from germline, CDR1 is MNHNY and CDR2 is SVGAGI (reference sequence). Here the CDR3 DNA reads TGTGCCAGCAGTACAGGGCGGTATAGCAATCAGCCCCAGCATTTT. Translating gives CASSTGRYSNQPQHF.

The genes are TRBV6-5 and TRBJ1-3, with 10 positions matching TRBD1. The V and J ends lost 9 bases and 3 bases, in that order; junction bases with no gene match: 5. Per germline, CDR1 MNHEY and CDR2 SVGAGI. CDR3 size: 14 residues. CDR3 amino acids: CASRQGARGNTIYF. The CDR3 region has the DNA TGTGCCAGTAGACAGGGGGCGCGTGGAAACACCATATATTTT.

The chain has TRBV18 and TRBJ2-3; 9 nucleotides match TRBD1. Trimming at V came to 4 bases and at J to 3 bases, leaving 2 bases not matched to a gene. Germline CDR1 KGHSH, CDR2 LQKENI. The CDR3 extends over 14 amino acids. The CDR3 loop reads CASSLDRGTDTQYF. CDR3 in DNA: TGTGCCAGCTCACTCGACAGGGGGACAGATACGCAGTATTTT.

The chain links TRBV5-1 to TRBJ1-4, with TRBD1 matching over 7 bases. The CDR3 extends over 16 amino acids. In germline, CDR1 is SGHRS, CDR2 YFSETQ. V gave up 2 bases and J gave up 6 bases; unmatched junction bases: 10. CDR3 coding DNA: TGCGCCAGCAGCTTACAACGAACAGGGGAACATGAAAAACTGTTTTTT. This translates into CASSLQRTGEHEKLFF.

The chain has TRBV7-9 and TRBJ1-1; D gene uncertain. This CDR3 comprises 17 residues. From germline, CDR1 is SEHNR and CDR2 FQNEAQ (reference sequence). Trimming took 2 bases from V and 4 from J, leaving 20 bases between them. The CDR3 here is CASSLTHRHFEITEAFF. CDR3 nucleotide sequence: TGTGCCAGCAGCTTAACACATCGACACTTTGAAATCACTGAAGCTTTCTTT.

The genes are TRBV7-2 and TRBJ1-5; D is possibly TRBD1 (6 bases). With 5 bases removed from V and 3 bases from J, the gap between germline ends came to 11 bases. Germline assignment: CDR1 SGHTA and CDR2 FQGNSA. The CDR3 extends over 14 amino acids. DNA of the CDR3: TGTGCCAGCAGCACAGGGTCGATCAATCAGCCCCAGCATTTT. Its protein product is CASSTGSINQPQHF.

V usage is TRBV4-1 and J usage is TRBJ2-2, with TRBD2 matching over 8 bases. V lost 1 base to trimming and J lost 4 bases; unmatched junction nucleotides: 5. CDR1 and CDR2 from the germline V gene are MGHRA and YSYEKL. The CDR3 runs 16 residues. The CDR3 DNA is TGCGCCAGCAGCCAAGGTCGCGGGAGGCGCACCGGGGAGCTGTTTTTT. Encoded protein: CASSQGRGRRTGELFF.

This clone was seen only a few times. V usage is TRBV7-3 and J usage is TRBJ1-2; D unresolved. Trimming removed 0 bases at V and 14 bases at J, with 16 bases between. Germline-derived CDR1 and CDR2 are SGHTA and FQGTGA. The CDR3 length is 13 residues. CDR3 in DNA: TGTGCCAGCAGCTTAACGTCCATAATGCCAGATACCTTC. Protein product: CASSLTSIMPDTF.

V usage is TRBV7-3 and J usage is TRBJ2-5; D perhaps matches TRBD2 (6 bases). Germline V gene data show CDR1 as SGHTA and CDR2 as FQGTGA. Trimming took 4 bases from V and 1 from J, leaving 10 bases between them. There are 14 residues in the CDR3. CDR3 region: CASSSGTPQETQYF. The DNA for the CDR3 is TGTGCCAGCAGCTCCGGGACTCCCCAAGAGACCCAGTACTTC.

This chain links TRBV4-1 with TRBJ2-7; 8 bases agree with TRBD1. The germline gives CDR1 MGHRA, CDR2 YSYEKL. This CDR3 is built from 12 residues. Trimming took 3 bases from V and 6 from J; bases not matched to a gene: 1. This CDR3 reads CASSHTGGEQYF. The DNA for the CDR3 is TGCGCCAGCAGCCACACAGGGGGCGAGCAGTACTTC.

This clone showed up just a few times. V and J are TRBV4-1 and TRBJ1-4, with D perhaps matching TRBD1 (6 bases). CDR1 is MGHRA and CDR2 is YSYEKL in the germline V gene. The CDR3 extends over 16 amino acids. Trimming cost V 0 bases and J 8 bases, with 16 bases left between them. This CDR3 is CASSQDHTSQGEKLFF. CDR3 sequence (DNA): TGCGCCAGCAGCCAAGATCACACCTCTCAGGGGGAAAAACTGTTTTTT.

This clone is large by share. This rearrangement joins TRBV7-2 to TRBJ2-1, with 8 nucleotides matching TRBD2. Losses at the gene ends were 5 bases for V and 6 bases for J; bases not matched to a gene: 12. Germline CDR1 SGHTA, CDR2 FQGNSA. The length of the CDR3 is 16 residues. CDR3 in DNA: TGTGCCAGCAGCGGACGATCGGGGGGGCGGGGCAATGAGCAGTTCTTC. It specifies CASSGRSGGRGNEQFF.

The chain is built from TRBV19 and TRBJ2-1, with 10 bases lining up with TRBD2. CDR1 and CDR2 (germline): LNHDA, SQIVND (reference sequence). This CDR3 region has 17 residues. V dropped 6 bases and J dropped 7; count of bases not matched to a gene: 15. The CDR3 here is CASSLKLLAGAGNEQFF. The CDR3 region has the DNA TGTGCCAGTAGCCTCAAACTCCTAGCGGGAGCTGGAAATGAGCAGTTCTTC.

The CDR3 region is CATRGRRDEQYF. CDR3 coding DNA: TGTGCCACCCGGGGCAGGAGGGACGAGCAGTACTTC. The chain uses TRBV2 and TRBJ2-5, with D tentatively TRBD2 (6 bases). Judging by the DNA end, TRBJ2-7 fits better; the J call may be wrong. The CDR3 consists of 12 residues. Germline lookup yields CDR1 SNHLY and CDR2 FYNNEI.

The chain has TRBV30 and TRBJ1-4; possibly TRBD1 for D (5 bases). CDR1 is GTSNPN and CDR2 is SVGIG in the germline V gene (reference sequence). Trimming took 0 bases from V and 3 from J, leaving 14 bases between them. This CDR3 has 16 residues. In nucleotides, the CDR3 is TGTGCCTGGAGTGTATCCGGAGGGGTTGCTAATGAAAAACTGTTTTTT. Translated: CAWSVSGGVANEKLFF.

This chain links TRBV7-2 with TRBJ2-7; D is perhaps TRBD1 (6 bases). This CDR3 contains 15 residues. V was trimmed by 0 bases and J by 3 bases, leaving 12 bases between them. Germline CDR1 reads SGHTA; CDR2 reads FQGNSA. This chain's CDR3 is CASSLASGANYEQYF. Written as DNA, the CDR3 is TGTGCCAGCAGCTTAGCGTCAGGGGCTAACTACGAGCAGTACTTC.

This chain uses TRBV7-9 with TRBJ2-2, with 7 bases aligning to TRBD1. Germline CDR1 SEHNR, CDR2 FQNEAQ (reference sequence). J was trimmed by 14 bases and V by 6 bases; bases with no gene match: 12. The CDR3 length is 13 residues. DNA for the CDR3: TGTGCCAGCAGACCTAACAGACAGGGAACTCTGTTTTTT. Translation gives CASRPNRQGTLFF.

The chain combines TRBV23-1 with TRBJ2-7, with 11 bases that match TRBD2. TRBV23-1 is classed as an ORF, of uncertain function. J was trimmed by 3 bases and V by 0 bases; bases with no gene match: 4. The CDR3 is made up of 16 amino acids. CDR3 amino acids: CASSQSGTSGFYEQYF. The CDR3 nucleotides read TGCGCCAGCAGTCAATCCGGGACTAGCGGATTCTACGAGCAGTACTTC.

V usage is TRBV5-4 and J usage is TRBJ2-5, with TRBD1 matching 7 bases. The CDR3 runs 15 residues. Germline CDR1 is SGHNT and CDR2 is YYREEE (reference sequence). The V gene end was trimmed by 0 bases and the J gene end by 5 bases; junction bases not matched to a gene: 7. DNA of the CDR3: TGTGCCAGCAGCTTGGGCCAGGGGGAGTGGGAGACCCAGTACTTC. It translates to CASSLGQGEWETQYF.

By share, this clone ranks as medium-sized (0.01 to 0.1%). This chain connects TRBV9 to TRBJ1-2; a weak D match, TRBD1 (5 bases). The CDR3 sequence is 15 residues long. Germline V lookup: CDR1 SGDLS, CDR2 YYNGEE. Trimming removed 1 base from V and 6 bases from J, with 16 bases in between. CDR3: CASSVNFREGNGYTF. DNA for the CDR3: TGTGCCAGCAGCGTAAATTTTCGGGAGGGGAATGGCTACACCTTC.

With respect to this clone: One junction end does not reproduce the germline sequence, and a read error may be involved. V usage is TRBV7-9 and J usage is TRBJ1-5; 8 bases match TRBD1. Germline-derived CDR1 and CDR2 are SEHNR and FQNEAQ (reference sequence). CDR3 length: 17 amino acids. In nucleotides, the CDR3 is TGTTCCAGCAGCTTAGGACAGGGCGGAATAGGCAATCAGCCCCAGCATTTT. Translation: CSSSLGQGGIGNQPQHF.

The rearrangement joins TRBV11-2 to TRBJ2-1, with 10 bases matching TRBD2. V lost 6 bases to trimming and J lost 4 bases; unmatched junction nucleotides: 6. Germline V gene lookup returns CDR1 SGHAT and CDR2 FQNNGV. The CDR3 is 15 amino acids. The CDR3 DNA reads as TGTGCCAGCAGTTCTCTAGCGGGGGAGTACAATGAGCAGTTCTTC. The encoded protein is CASSSLAGEYNEQFF.

This chain links TRBV29-1 with TRBJ2-3, with 7 bases that match TRBD2. J lost 2 bases, V lost 8 bases, and 7 bases had no gene match. The germline V gene has CDR1 SQVTM and CDR2 ANQGSEA. This CDR3 is built from 13 residues. The CDR3, as DNA: TGCAGCAGCTCGGGAGGCCCCACAGATACGCAGTATTTT. Its protein product is CSSSGGPTDTQYF.

The rearrangement joins TRBV5-1 to TRBJ2-7, with 9 bases matching TRBD1. Germline V lookup: CDR1 SGHRS, CDR2 YFSETQ. The trim removed 0 bases at V and 6 bases at J, leaving 7 bases unmatched. The CDR3 length is 15 residues. CDR3 amino acids: CASSLVGTGKAEQYF. The CDR3 bases are TGCGCCAGCAGCTTGGTGGGGACAGGGAAGGCCGAGCAGTACTTC.

This chain uses TRBV4-2 with TRBJ2-5; 10 nucleotides match TRBD2. The CDR3 runs 17 residues. CDR1 and CDR2 from the germline V gene are LGHNA and YNFKEQ. With 0 bases clipped from V and 2 bases from J, the junction kept 6 bases outside the gene matches. The CDR3 region is CASSQETSGGVQETQYF. CDR3 DNA sequence: TGTGCCAGCAGCCAAGAAACAAGCGGGGGGGTTCAAGAGACCCAGTACTTC.

This clone occurred once. The chain employs TRBV19 and TRBJ1-2, with 9 bases fitting TRBD1. The CDR3 is 13 amino acids. The V gene end was trimmed by 6 bases and the J gene end by 3 bases; junction bases not matched to a gene: 2. Germline V gene data show CDR1 as LNHDA and CDR2 as SQIVND (reference sequence). The CDR3 here is CASSTGGDYGYTF. As DNA, the CDR3 is TGTGCCAGTAGCACAGGGGGCGACTATGGCTACACCTTC.